The T cell receptor beta chain under discussion was sequenced for a study of response to subunit inactivated influenza vaccine listed by TCRdb under 2018. About the study as a whole: Deep quantitative T cell receptor repertoire profiling was used in the study to track responses to a trivalent subunit inactivated influenza vaccine. What the research found in general, with its limitations: According to the authors, only a limited number of new T cells may be recruited by each seasonal influenza vaccination.

The sample holds a few counts of this clonotype. Its antigen is still unknown. Base quality data are lacking; no much larger clone is found one base away. The germline V gene encodes CDR1 MNHEY and CDR2 SVGEGT. The CDR3 holds 17 amino acids from the cysteine to the phenylalanine. The read is trimmed to its CDR3 DNA, 51 bases read in frame from base 1. The junction shows trimming of 2 bases on V and 0 bases on J, plus 14 bases between the germline ends. Preparation of the library involved RT-PCR. Sequencing was performed on an Illumina HiSeq 2500. TCRdb took the public reads, trimmed them with fastp at Q25, ran MiXCR for clone calling and kept in-frame beta chains. Under each unique CDR3 protein, matching rows form one entry showing the most common genes and DNA. This sample has some 500,000 distinct CDR3 sequences in its table, and about 25% of those were observed once. Under 2.5% of the sample rests with the top ten.

The V and J segments used are TRBV6-2 or TRBV6-3 and TRBJ2-1; a tentative D call is TRBD2 (6 bases match). Material: CD4+ T cells sorted from PBMCs, obtained 5 days after vaccination. The TCR was taken from a man aged 50 to 60 who received an inactivated influenza vaccine. Donor details come from another sample of the same person, matched by shared clones. The sequenced DNA: TGTGCCAGCAGTTACCCTCGGGACTTGAGCTCCTACAATGAGCAGTTCTTC. Its translation reads: CASSYPRDLSSYNEQFF.